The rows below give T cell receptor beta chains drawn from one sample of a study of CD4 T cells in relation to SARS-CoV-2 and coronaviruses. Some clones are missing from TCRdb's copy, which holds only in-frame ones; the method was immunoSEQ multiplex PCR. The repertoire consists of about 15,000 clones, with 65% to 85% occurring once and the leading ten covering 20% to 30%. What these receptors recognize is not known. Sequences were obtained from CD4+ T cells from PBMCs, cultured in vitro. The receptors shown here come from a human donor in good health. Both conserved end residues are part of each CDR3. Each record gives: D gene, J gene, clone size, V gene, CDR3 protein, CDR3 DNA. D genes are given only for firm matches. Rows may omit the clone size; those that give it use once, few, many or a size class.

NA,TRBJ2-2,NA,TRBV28,CASSYLTGYTGELFF,TGTGCCAGCAGTTATTTGACAGGTTACACCGGGGAGCTGTTTTTT
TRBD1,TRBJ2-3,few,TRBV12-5,CASGQPGQSVTDTQYF,TGTGCTAGTGGACAACCGGGACAGTCGGTAACAGATACGCAGTATTTT
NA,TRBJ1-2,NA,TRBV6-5,CASGAPSPYGYTF,TGTGCCAGCGGAGCCCCGAGCCCTTATGGCTACACCTTC
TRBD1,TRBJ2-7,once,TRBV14,CASSPGGYGPEQYF,TGTGCCAGCAGCCCAGGGGGCTATGGTCCCGAGCAGTACTTC
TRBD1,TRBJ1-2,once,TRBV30,CAWNRGTAHGYTF,TGTGCCTGGAATAGGGGGACAGCCCACGGCTACACCTTC
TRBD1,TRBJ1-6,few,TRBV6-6,CASTQKGANSPLHF,TGTGCCAGCACCCAAAAGGGGGCGAATTCACCCCTCCACTTT
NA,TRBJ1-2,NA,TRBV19,CASSSSGSSYGYTF,NA
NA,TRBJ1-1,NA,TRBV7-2,CASSLALGSGAEAFF,TGTGCCAGCAGCTTAGCCCTGGGCTCGGGAGCGGAAGCTTTCTTT
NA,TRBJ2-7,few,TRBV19,CASSIAGQSPYEQYF,TGTGCCAGTAGTATAGCCGGACAGTCTCCCTACGAGCAGTACTTC
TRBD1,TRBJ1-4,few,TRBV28,CASRSGGVEKLFF,TGTGCCAGTAGATCAGGGGGGGTGGAAAAACTGTTTTTT
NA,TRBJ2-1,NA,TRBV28,CASSSMWWLRSNEQFF,TGTGCCAGCAGTTCAATGTGGTGGCTTCGAAGCAATGAGCAGTTCTTC
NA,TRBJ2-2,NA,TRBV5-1,CASSTGQNTGELFF,TGCGCCAGCAGCACCGGACAGAACACCGGGGAGCTGTTTTTT
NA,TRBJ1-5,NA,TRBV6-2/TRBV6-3,CASSRARSSLAQPQHF,TGTGCCAGCAGCCGCGCCAGGAGCTCTCTGGCTCAGCCCCAGCATTTT
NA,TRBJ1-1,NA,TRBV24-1,CATSDYPRGTEAFF,TGTGCCACCAGTGACTACCCCCGGGGCACTGAAGCTTTCTTT
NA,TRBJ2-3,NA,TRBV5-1,CASSQDREGDTQYF,TGCGCCAGCAGCCAGGACAGGGAGGGGGATACGCAGTATTTT
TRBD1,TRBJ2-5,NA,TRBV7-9,CASSTQTGGGETQYF,TGTGCCAGCAGCACCCAGACAGGGGGTGGAGAGACCCAGTACTTC
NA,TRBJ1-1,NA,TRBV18,CASSPPASGRYNTEAFF,TGTGCCAGCTCACCACCGGCGTCTGGGCGATACAACACTGAAGCTTTCTTT
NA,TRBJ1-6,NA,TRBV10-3,CAISGVVGGADNSPLHF,TGTGCCATCAGTGGGGTCGTGGGGGGGGCAGATAATTCACCCCTCCACTTT
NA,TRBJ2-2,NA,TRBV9,CASSAPGLTTGELFF,TGTGCCAGCAGCGCACCGGGACTTACCACCGGGGAGCTGTTTTTT
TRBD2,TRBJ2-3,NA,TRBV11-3,CASSPSSGSLSDTQYF,TGTGCCAGCAGCCCCTCTAGCGGGAGTCTTTCAGATACGCAGTATTTT
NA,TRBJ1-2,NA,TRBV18,CASSPPMIDYGYTF,TGTGCCAGCTCACCACCTATGATCGACTATGGCTACACCTTC
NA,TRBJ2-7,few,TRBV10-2,CASLVYEQYF,TGCGCCAGCTTAGTCTACGAGCAGTACTTC
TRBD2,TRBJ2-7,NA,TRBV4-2,CASSQDLSAGGPPTYEQYF,TGTGCCAGCAGCCAAGATTTATCAGCGGGAGGGCCTCCCACCTACGAGCAGTACTTC
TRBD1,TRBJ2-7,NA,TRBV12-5,CASGPPLTGLGSYEQYF,TGTGCTAGTGGTCCTCCTTTGACAGGGCTCGGCTCCTACGAGCAGTACTTC
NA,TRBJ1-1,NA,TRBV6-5,CASSQRQLNTEAFF,TGTGCCAGCAGTCAAAGACAGTTGAACACTGAAGCTTTCTTT
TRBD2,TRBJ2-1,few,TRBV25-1,CASSESGRESSYNEQFF,TGTGCCAGCAGTGAATCGGGGCGGGAGAGCTCCTACAATGAGCAGTTCTTC
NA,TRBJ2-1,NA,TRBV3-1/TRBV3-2,CASSQMGHEQFF,TGTGCCAGCAGCCAAATGGGCCATGAGCAGTTCTTC
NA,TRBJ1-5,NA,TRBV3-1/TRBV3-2,CASSQAQVQPQHF,TGTGCCAGCAGCCAAGCACAGGTCCAGCCCCAGCATTTT
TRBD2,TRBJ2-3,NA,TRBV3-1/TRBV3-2,CASSPRNLLAGGTDTQYF,TGTGCCAGCAGCCCCCGAAATCTCCTAGCGGGAGGCACAGATACGCAGTATTTT
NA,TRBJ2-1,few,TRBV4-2,CASSQEYSYNEQFF,TGTGCCAGCAGCCAAGAGTATTCCTACAATGAGCAGTTCTTC
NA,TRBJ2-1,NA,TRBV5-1,CASSLQTGAYNEQFF,TGCGCCAGCAGCTTACAGACTGGAGCCTACAATGAGCAGTTCTTC
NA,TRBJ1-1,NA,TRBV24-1,CATGRLNTEAFF,TGTGCCACCGGCAGGTTGAACACTGAAGCTTTCTTT
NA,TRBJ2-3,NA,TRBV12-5,CASGLTLSTDTQYF,TGTGCTAGTGGTTTGACTCTCAGCACAGATACGCAGTATTTT
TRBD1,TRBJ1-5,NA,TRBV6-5,CASCRTGGRQPQHF,TGTGCCAGCTGCCGGACAGGGGGCCGGCAGCCCCAGCATTTT
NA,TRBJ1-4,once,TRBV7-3,CASSSFHRTVVLVNEKLFF,TGTGCCAGCAGCTCCTTTCACAGGACAGTAGTTTTGGTTAATGAAAAACTGTTTTTT
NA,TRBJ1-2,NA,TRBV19,CASSIDPGRRFNYGYTF,TGTGCCAGTAGTATAGACCCGGGCCGCCGGTTTAACTATGGCTACACCTTC
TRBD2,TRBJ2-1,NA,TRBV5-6,CASSLAPGLAGVGEQFF,TGTGCCAGCAGCTTGGCTCCCGGACTAGCGGGAGTTGGTGAGCAGTTCTTC
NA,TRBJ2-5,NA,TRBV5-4,CASSLAGLIQETQYF,TGTGCCAGCAGCTTGGCCGGACTGATACAAGAGACCCAGTACTTC
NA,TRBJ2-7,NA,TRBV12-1,CASSSYMGQQNLLYYEQYF,TGTGCCAGCAGCTCTTACATGGGACAGCAAAATCTATTATACTACGAGCAGTACTTC
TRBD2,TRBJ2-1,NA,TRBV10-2,CASRGTSGALSYNEQFF,TGCGCCAGCAGAGGCACTAGCGGCGCTCTATCCTACAATGAGCAGTTCTTC
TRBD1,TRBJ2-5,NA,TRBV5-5,CASSLQQGAGQETQYF,TGTGCCAGCAGCTTGCAACAGGGGGCCGGGCAAGAGACCCAGTACTTC